The clone carrying this TCR beta chain was counted a few times. Genes and germline are mouse. From the germline J gene comes the end of the CDR3, since the read stops 4 residues before it. As the sequencing template, cDNA was produced by extracting RNA and reverse transcribing it. TCRdb's copy holds only in-frame clones and misses some; the assay was immunoSEQ multiplex PCR. The sample is made up of 200,000 to 300,000 clones, none counted only once. This specimen belongs to a study of CD8+ T cells in alopecia areata. Study-wide background: Grafts of skin from C3H/HeJ donors aged roughly 6-12 months with spontaneous alopecia went to female C3H/HeJ mice aged about 6-10 weeks.

In germline, CDR1 is GKSSPN, CDR2 SITVG. The CDR3 covers 16 residues. J gave up 2 bases and V 0 bases, and 6 bases lay outside the gene matches. Markers including CD4, CD8alpha, NKG2D and NKG2ACE guided sorting of pooled cutaneous lymph node cells. The sample consisted of CD4+ T cells sorted from a lymph node. The chain links TRBV31 to TRBJ2-1; 8 positions match TRBD1. The sequence came from a C3H/HeJ mouse with alopecia areata. The MHC haplotype recorded for the strain is H2-k. The CDR3 protein is CAWSLVGTGYYAEQFF. The sequenced part of the CDR3 DNA is TGTGCCTGGAGTCTAGTTGGGACAGGATACTATGCT.